This T cell receptor beta chain was identified in a study of tumor-infiltrating lymphocytes in primary liver carcinoma. Germline values: CDR1 MGHRA, CDR2 YSYEKL. The CDR3 is 14 residues long. V lost 8 bases to trimming and J lost 8 bases; unmatched junction nucleotides: 11. Overall study results and limits: Researchers found tumor-adjacent and tumor-blood pairs overlapped less than tumor region pairs.

In addition to blood RNA drawn from unsorted whole blood, germline DNA was extracted. Surgery was preceded by the collection of roughly 4 milliliters of peripheral blood. TCR beta cDNA was made from approximately 540 ng total RNA with a constant-region primer. ARM-PCR, slightly modified, supplied the TCR beta libraries through three nested multiplex PCR rounds. Primers for the first two PCR rounds were TRBV1-TRBV30 forward primers and a C-beta reverse primer (roughly 10 cycles per round). From the multiplex PCR reads, TCRdb called clonotypes with MiXCR, one entry per CDR3 protein. The repertoire holds around 330,000 distinct CDR3 sequences, with about 60% as singletons. With regard to this clonotype: The antigen is unknown.

The specimen was peripheral blood. The TCR originated in a man in his forties or fifties with primary liver carcinoma and hepatitis B virus infection. The chain uses TRBV4-1 and TRBJ2-1, with 8 bases fitting TRBD2. CDR3 in DNA: TGCGCCAGCTGCCGAACAGGACTAGCCGATGAGCAGTTCTTC. Its protein is CASCRTGLADEQFF.